Listed here are 19 T cell receptor beta chains from one sample, sequenced in a study of T cells in Graves' hyperthyroidism and ophthalmopathy. Amplified TCR beta CDR3 regions derived from RNA transcripts. Researchers ran a first-round RT-PCR on the TCR CDR3 using the HTBI primer set. TCRdb passed the multiplex PCR reads through MiXCR, listing each CDR3 protein once. Here the sample spans a few hundred thousand distinct CDR3 sequences, just over 45% being singletons. Sequenced: peripheral blood or thyroid tissue (not recorded which). The receptors originated from a woman younger than 35 with Graves' hyperthyroidism.

At least ten counts were recorded for this clonotype. The CDR3 region is CASSYGTANLRPGNTIYF. The CDR3 DNA reads TGTGCCAGCAGCTACGGGACGGCGAATCTTAGGCCTGGAAACACCATATATTTT. The genes are TRBV13 and TRBJ1-3; D is perhaps TRBD1 (5 bases). The CDR3 totals 18 residues. CDR1 is PRHDT, CDR2 FYEKMQ, per germline (reference sequence). Trimming cost V 4 bases and J 2 bases, with 21 bases left between them.

This rearrangement joins TRBV15 to TRBJ2-7; 10 bases match TRBD1. Losses at the gene ends were 4 bases for V and 3 bases for J; bases not matched to a gene: 6. CDR3 length: 15 amino acids. Germline V gene lookup returns CDR1 LNHNV and CDR2 YYDKDF (reference sequence). CDR3 residues: CATSKTGTGVYEQYF. The CDR3 nucleotides are TGTGCCACCAGCAAAACCGGGACAGGGGTCTACGAGCAGTACTTC.

The chain combines TRBV16 with TRBJ2-5; D ambiguous. The CDR3 loop spans 16 amino acids. V was cut by 1 base and J by 2 bases, with 14 bases left in between. Germline CDR1 KGHSY, CDR2 FQNENV. The CDR3 DNA reads as TGTGCCAGCAGCCAATTACTCACGGCCAAACAAGAGACCCAGTACTTC. Its protein product is CASSQLLTAKQETQYF.

This clonotype was picked up many times. The DNA of the CDR3 is TGTGCCAGCAGTGAGGGCCAGCTCGGTCCTGAAGCTTTCTTT. It encodes CASSEGQLGPEAFF. The V gene is TRBV2, the J gene TRBJ1-1; D gene uncertain. CDR3 length: 14 residues. With 3 bases removed from V and 6 bases from J, the gap between germline ends came to 14 bases. Germline CDR1 reads SNHLY; CDR2 reads FYNNEI.

The rearrangement joins TRBV12-3 or TRBV12-4 to TRBJ1-2, with D unresolved. The V and J ends lost 4 bases and 4 bases respectively, with 10 bases between them. The CDR3 sequence is 13 residues long. CDR3: CASSYQAAYGYTF. DNA of the CDR3: TGTGCCAGCAGTTACCAGGCAGCCTATGGCTACACCTTC.

The chain has TRBV7-6 and TRBJ2-7, with 7 bases aligning to TRBD2. Trimming removed 5 bases from V and 2 bases from J; junction bases left unmatched: 9. The germline V gene has CDR1 SGHVS and CDR2 FNYEAQ. The CDR3 spans 15 residues. This CDR3 is CASSLYSGFTYEQYF. The CDR3, as DNA: TGTGCCAGCAGCCTCTATAGCGGGTTTACCTACGAGCAGTACTTC.

This clonotype has at least ten counts. This sequence joins TRBV4-2 and TRBJ1-1; 9 bases fit TRBD1. This CDR3 comprises 15 residues. Losses at the gene ends were 3 bases for V and 5 bases for J; bases not matched to a gene: 7. Germline lookup yields CDR1 LGHNA and CDR2 YNFKEQ. CDR3 in amino acids: CASSQERTGVTEAFF. CDR3 coding DNA: TGTGCCAGCAGCCAGGAGCGGACAGGGGTTACTGAAGCTTTCTTT.

This clonotype occurred many times. The V and J genes are TRBV5-5 and TRBJ2-5; D is perhaps TRBD2 (5 bases). The V end was cut by 0 bases, the J end by 3 bases, with 6 bases between. CDR1 is SGHKS and CDR2 is YYEKEE in the germline V gene (reference sequence). The length of the CDR3 is 13 residues. Here the CDR3 reads CASSLAGKETQYF. Here the CDR3 DNA reads TGTGCCAGCAGCTTGGCGGGGAAAGAGACCCAGTACTTC.

V is TRBV15 and J is TRBJ1-1, with 8 bases aligning to TRBD1. The germline CDR1 and CDR2 sequences are LNHNV and YYDKDF (reference sequence). The CDR3 sequence is 16 residues long. J lost 7 bases, V lost 3 bases, and 13 bases had no gene match. The CDR3 protein is CATSSLPTLGTGEAFF. For the CDR3, the DNA is TGTGCCACCAGCAGCTTACCGACACTAGGGACAGGTGAAGCTTTCTTT.

In this sample, this clonotype turned up many times. The chain uses TRBV7-2 and TRBJ2-7; unclear D gene. With 2 bases removed from V and 0 bases from J, the gap between germline ends came to 11 bases. CDR1 and CDR2 from the germline V gene are SGHTA and FQGNSA. The CDR3 spans 15 residues. CDR3 nucleotides: TGTGCCAGCAGCTTACTCCACTCGACCTCCTACGAGCAGTACTTC. It specifies CASSLLHSTSYEQYF.

The table lists this clonotype with many counts. The chain carries TRBV27 and TRBJ1-1; unclear D gene. Germline CDR1 and CDR2: MNHEY and SMNVEV (reference sequence). This CDR3 is 12 amino acids long. V was clipped by 6 bases and J by 4 bases, with 9 bases between them. Written as DNA, the CDR3 is TGTGCCAGCAGCAGCGGCGTCACTGAAGCTTTCTTT. It translates to CASSSGVTEAFF.

In this sample, this clonotype turned up once. The CDR3 sequence: CATSSESGHQPQHF. In DNA form, the CDR3 reads TGTGCTACTAGCAGTGAGTCAGGCCATCAGCCCCAGCATTTT. The rearrangement links TRBV2 to TRBJ1-5, with no clear D. This CDR3 contains 14 residues. Germline lookup yields CDR1 SNHLY and CDR2 FYNNEI.

This clonotype came up many times. The chain uses TRBV12-3 or TRBV12-4 and TRBJ1-2; no reliable D call. Trimming removed 6 bases from V and 2 bases from J, with 10 bases in between. The CDR3 has 13 residues. CDR3: CASSRDMNYGYTF. The CDR3 DNA reads as TGTGCCAGCAGCCGGGATATGAACTATGGCTACACCTTC.

This clonotype was counted many times. The junction differs from germline at one of its ends, possibly a read error. This rearrangement joins TRBV7-2 to TRBJ2-2, with D perhaps matching TRBD1 (5 bases). The germline V gene encodes CDR1 SGHTA and CDR2 FQGNSA. The CDR3 is made up of 16 amino acids. The CDR3: CASSLEALRVTRELFF. As DNA, the CDR3 is TGTGCCAGCAGCTTAGAGGCTCTCAGGGTCACCAGGGAGCTGTTTTTT.

In its sample, this clonotype was seen many times. This rearrangement joins TRBV11-2 to TRBJ2-7, with 9 nucleotides matching TRBD1. Germline assignment: CDR1 SGHAT and CDR2 FQNNGV. J lost 4 bases, V lost 2 bases, and 6 bases had no gene match. The length of the CDR3 is 15 residues. The CDR3 protein is CASSLSGTGSYEQYF. The CDR3 DNA is TGTGCCAGCAGCTTATCCGGGACAGGGTCATACGAGCAGTACTTC.

V is TRBV24-1 and J is TRBJ2-7; 11 nucleotides agree with TRBD1. This CDR3 comprises 15 residues. Losses at the gene ends were 1 base for V and 5 bases for J; bases not matched to a gene: 3. From germline, CDR1 is KGHDR and CDR2 SFDVKD. This CDR3 reads CATSDFGTGGDEQYF. In nucleotides, the CDR3 is TGTGCCACCAGTGATTTTGGGACAGGGGGGGACGAGCAGTACTTC.

This clonotype was detected ten times or more. The chain recombines TRBV20-1 with TRBJ1-1; D gene unclear. CDR1 and CDR2 from the germline V gene are DFQATT and SNEGSKA (reference sequence). This CDR3 spans 14 amino acids. The ends were cut back, 2 bases at V and 4 bases at J, with 14 bases in the middle. CDR3 sequence: CSARREGVITEAFF. CDR3 in DNA: TGCAGTGCTAGAAGGGAAGGAGTCATCACTGAAGCTTTCTTT.

This clonotype was found many times. The genes are TRBV5-1 and TRBJ2-7; no reliable D call. Per germline, CDR1 SGHRS and CDR2 YFSETQ. This CDR3 comprises 14 residues. V gave up 4 bases and J gave up 0 bases, with 11 bases separating them. This chain's CDR3 is CASSPAASSYEQYF. CDR3 bases: TGCGCCAGCAGCCCCGCCGCCTCCTCCTACGAGCAGTACTTC.

This clonotype was observed many times. The chain uses TRBV24-1 and TRBJ1-5; TRBD1 might be the D (5 bases). The germline V gene has CDR1 KGHDR and CDR2 SFDVKD. V dropped 9 bases and J dropped 3 bases, with 11 bases sitting between them. The CDR3 extends over 13 amino acids. The DNA of the CDR3 is TGTGCCACCTCCGACAGCACCAATCAGCCCCAGCATTTT. Residues: CATSDSTNQPQHF.